This entry lists 7 T cell receptor beta chains sequenced from one sample in a study of regulatory dendritic cells for organ transplantation. Repertoires were generated with immunoSEQ multiplex PCR, while TCRdb's copy carries only in-frame clones and drops some. This table holds some 35,000 clones, 85% to 95% found once. The sample taken for sequencing was naive CD8+ T cells from blood. Subset: CD45RA+ naive T cells. These receptors came from a human donor in good health.

The rearrangement uses TRBV2 and TRBJ2-1; 7 bases fit TRBD2. The CDR3 extends over 15 amino acids. The J segment lost 1 base and the V segment lost 3 bases, leaving 3 bases of the junction unmatched. Looked up from germline, CDR1 is SNHLY and CDR2 is FYNNEI. The CDR3 here is CASSDWRGSYNEQFF. The CDR3 region has the DNA TGTGCCAGCAGTGATTGGCGGGGGTCCTACAATGAGCAGTTCTTC.

The rearrangement uses TRBV28 and TRBJ2-1; D is possibly TRBD2 (6 bases). The germline V gene encodes CDR1 MDHEN and CDR2 SYDVKM. This CDR3 is built from 15 residues. The germline V and J ends were trimmed by 2 bases and 2 bases, with 10 bases remaining between them. The CDR3 loop reads CASSLLAGPYNEQFF. The DNA of the CDR3 is TGTGCCAGCAGTTTACTGGCGGGGCCCTACAATGAGCAGTTCTTC.

This chain uses TRBV29-1 with TRBJ1-1; possible D gene TRBD1, 5 bases. This CDR3 region has 12 residues. V dropped 7 bases and J dropped 0 bases, with 9 bases sitting between them. Germline V gives CDR1 SQVTM, CDR2 ANQGSEA. The CDR3 reads CSAGRMNTEAFF. As DNA, the CDR3 is TGCAGCGCAGGGAGGATGAACACTGAAGCTTTCTTT.

This chain links TRBV6-5 with TRBJ1-5, with D unresolved. The germline V gene has CDR1 MNHEY and CDR2 SVGAGI. The CDR3 length is 14 residues. V lost 0 bases and J 5 bases, leaving 8 bases between the germline ends. The CDR3 loop reads CASSYSEGDQPQHF. CDR3 nucleotides: TGTGCCAGCAGTTACTCGGAGGGAGATCAGCCCCAGCATTTT.

The chain employs TRBV7-9 and TRBJ1-3; weak D call: TRBD1 (6 bases). This CDR3 contains 15 residues. CDR1 is SEHNR, CDR2 FQNEAQ, per germline (reference sequence). Trimming took 5 bases from V and 6 from J, leaving 17 bases between them. CDR3 residues: CASSPIPGGQNTIYF. The CDR3 nucleotides are TGTGCCAGCAGCCCGATCCCCGGGGGACAAAACACCATATATTTT.

The chain is built from TRBV7-9 and TRBJ1-1, with 8 nucleotides matching TRBD1. CDR3 length equals 12 residues. Looked up from germline, CDR1 is SEHNR and CDR2 is FQNEAQ (reference sequence). Unmatched junction bases numbered 7, after V lost 5 bases and J lost 11 bases. The DNA for the CDR3 is TGTGCCAGCAGCGACTTACAGGGGGACGCTTTCTTT. Residues: CASSDLQGDAFF.

With regard to this clone: Sequence at one end of the junction differs from germline and may be a read error. The rearrangement links TRBV9 to TRBJ2-7; D might be TRBD1 (6 bases). Germline loops: CDR1 SGDLS, CDR2 YYNGEE. This CDR3 region has 14 residues. CDR3 sequence (DNA): TGTGTCAGCAGCGCAGGGGTCCTCTCCTACGAGCAGTACTTC. It specifies CVSSAGVLSYEQYF.